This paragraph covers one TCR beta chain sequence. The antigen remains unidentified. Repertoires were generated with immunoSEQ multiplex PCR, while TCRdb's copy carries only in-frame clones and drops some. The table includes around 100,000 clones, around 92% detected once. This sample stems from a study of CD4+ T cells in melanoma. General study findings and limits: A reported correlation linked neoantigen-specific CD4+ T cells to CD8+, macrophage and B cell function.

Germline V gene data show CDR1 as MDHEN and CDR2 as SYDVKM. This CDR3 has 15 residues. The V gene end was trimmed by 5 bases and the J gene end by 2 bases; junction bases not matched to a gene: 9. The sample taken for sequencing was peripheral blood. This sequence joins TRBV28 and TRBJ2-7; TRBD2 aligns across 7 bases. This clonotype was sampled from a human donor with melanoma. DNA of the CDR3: TGTGCCAGCAGTACGCTAGCGGCAGGACCCTACGAGCAGTACTTC. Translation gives CASSTLAAGPYEQYF.